The clone carrying this TCR beta chain occurred a few times. This specimen comes from a study of patients and donors after allogeneic stem cell transplantation. Via MiXCR, TCRdb re-called the RT-PCR reads, giving one row per CDR3 protein. The data show hundreds of thousands of distinct CDR3 sequences, with over 12% seen just once and roughly 12% held by the top ten. This CDR3 spans 12 amino acids. Germline V lookup: CDR1 MNHNS, CDR2 SASEGT. Trimming shortened V by 4 bases and J by 7 bases, and 11 bases separated the two germline ends. The chain couples TRBV6-1 to TRBJ2-7; a possible D gene is TRBD2 (6 bases). The receptor's source is a human donor who was either an allogeneic HSCT recipient or a stem cell or donor lymphocyte infusion donor (not recorded which). It is not recorded whose cells these are; they may come from a transplant donor. Material: blood, either unsorted or a sorted T cell fraction (not recorded which). The CDR3 region has the DNA TGTGCCAGCAGTGTGGGGGGTGAAGAGCAGTACTTC. It specifies CASSVGGEEQYF.